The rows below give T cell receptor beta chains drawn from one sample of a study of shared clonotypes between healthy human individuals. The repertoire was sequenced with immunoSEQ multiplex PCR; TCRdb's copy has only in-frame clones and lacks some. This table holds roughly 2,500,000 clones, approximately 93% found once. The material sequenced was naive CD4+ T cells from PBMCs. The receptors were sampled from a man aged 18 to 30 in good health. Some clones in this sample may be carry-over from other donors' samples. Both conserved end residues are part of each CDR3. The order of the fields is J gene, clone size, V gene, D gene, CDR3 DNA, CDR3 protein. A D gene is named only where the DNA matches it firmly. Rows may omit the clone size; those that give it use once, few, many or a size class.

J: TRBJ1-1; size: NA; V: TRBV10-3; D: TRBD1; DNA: TGTGCCATCAGTACTGGGACAGGGGTGGCGAACACTGAAGCTTTCTTT; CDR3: CAISTGTGVANTEAFF
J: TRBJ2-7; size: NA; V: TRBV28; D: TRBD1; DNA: TGTGCCAGCAGTAACAGGGGTCTCTACGAGCAGTACTTC; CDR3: CASSNRGLYEQYF
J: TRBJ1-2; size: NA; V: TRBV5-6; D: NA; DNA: TGTGCCAGCAGCCGAGACTCTCACTATGGCTACACCTTC; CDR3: CASSRDSHYGYTF
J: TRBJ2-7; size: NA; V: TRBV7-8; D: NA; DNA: TGTGCCAGCAGCCCCCGGCCCGTCCGACCCCCAACCTACGAGCAGTACTTC; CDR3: CASSPRPVRPPTYEQYF
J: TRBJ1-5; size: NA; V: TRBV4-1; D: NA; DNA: TGCGCCAGCAGCCAAGTTGACAATCAGCCCCAGCATTTT; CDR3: CASSQVDNQPQHF
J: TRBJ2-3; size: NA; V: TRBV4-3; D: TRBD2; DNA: TGCGCCAGCAGCCAAGCTACTAGCGGGAGTAGAATAGATACGCAGTATTTT; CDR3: CASSQATSGSRIDTQYF
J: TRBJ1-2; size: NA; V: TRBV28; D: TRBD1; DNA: TGTGCCAGCAGTTTGAGGGGGCGTGGGTATGGCTACACCTTC; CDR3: CASSLRGRGYGYTF
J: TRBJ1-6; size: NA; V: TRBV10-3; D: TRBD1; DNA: TGTGCCATCGGTGGGACAGGGGGTAATTCACCCCTCCACTTT; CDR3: CAIGGTGGNSPLHF
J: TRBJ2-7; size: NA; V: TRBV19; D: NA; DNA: TGTGCCAGTAGTAATAGGGTGGGAAATTACGAGCAGTACTTC; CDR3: CASSNRVGNYEQYF
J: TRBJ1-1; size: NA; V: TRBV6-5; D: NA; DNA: TGTGCCAGCAGACCCCAGGGACGGCCGAACACTGAAGCTTTCTTT; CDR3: CASRPQGRPNTEAFF
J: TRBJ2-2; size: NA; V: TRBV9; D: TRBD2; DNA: TGTGCCAGCAGCAACTTTGGGACTAGCGGGAGGGCGAACACCGGGGAGCTGTTTTTT; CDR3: CASSNFGTSGRANTGELFF
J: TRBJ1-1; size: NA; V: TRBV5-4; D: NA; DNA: TGTGCCAGCAGCTGGGCGACCTTCAACACTGAAGCTTTCTTT; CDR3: CASSWATFNTEAFF
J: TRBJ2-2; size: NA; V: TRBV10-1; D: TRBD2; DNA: TGCGCCAGCAGTGATCAAACGGGAGGGCCGATCGGGGAGCTGTTTTTT; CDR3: CASSDQTGGPIGELFF
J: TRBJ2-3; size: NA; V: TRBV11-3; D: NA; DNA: TGTGCCAGCTCCCAGCTCTCCACAGATACGCAGTATTTT; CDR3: CASSQLSTDTQYF
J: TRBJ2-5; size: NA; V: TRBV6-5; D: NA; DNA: TGTGCCAGCAGTAGACAGAGACAAGAGACCCAGTACTTC; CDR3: CASSRQRQETQYF
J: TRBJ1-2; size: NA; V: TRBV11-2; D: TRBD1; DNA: TGTGCCAGCAGCTTAGTTGTCGGGACAGGGTTATATGGCTACACCTTC; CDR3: CASSLVVGTGLYGYTF
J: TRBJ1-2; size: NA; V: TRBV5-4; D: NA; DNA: TGTGCCAGCAGCTTGGATCTTCTCAGATCCCCTTATGGCTACACCTTC; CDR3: CASSLDLLRSPYGYTF
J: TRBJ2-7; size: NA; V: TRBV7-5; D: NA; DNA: TGTGTCAGAAGCTACCCCGCGAACCATGTCTCCTACGAGCAGTACTTC; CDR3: CVRSYPANHVSYEQYF
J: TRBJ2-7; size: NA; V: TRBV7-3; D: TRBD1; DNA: TGTGCCAGCAGCCCCGGACAGGGGATGAACGAGCAGTACTTC; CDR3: CASSPGQGMNEQYF
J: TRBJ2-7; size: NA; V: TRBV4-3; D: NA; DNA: TGCGCCAGCAGCCCTACTCCGGGAGACCCCTACTACGAGCAGTACTTC; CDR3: CASSPTPGDPYYEQYF
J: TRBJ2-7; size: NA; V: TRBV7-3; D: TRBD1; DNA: TGTGCCAGCAGCTCCGGGACAGGGTCCTACGAGCAGTACTTC; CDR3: CASSSGTGSYEQYF
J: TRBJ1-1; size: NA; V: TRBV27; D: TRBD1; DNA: TGTGCCAGCAGTTCCAGGACAGGGGTGCCGAACACTGAAGCTTTCTTT; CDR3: CASSSRTGVPNTEAFF
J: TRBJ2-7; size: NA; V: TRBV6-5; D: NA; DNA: TGTGCCAGCAGTTACGGGCATTCCTTCGTCTGGGAGCAGTACTTC; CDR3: CASSYGHSFVWEQYF
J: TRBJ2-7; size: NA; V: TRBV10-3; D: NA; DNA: TGTGCCATCAGTGAGAGTCACGAGCAGTACTTC; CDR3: CAISESHEQYF
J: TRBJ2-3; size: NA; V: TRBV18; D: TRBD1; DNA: TGTGCCAGCTCCCGCCGGGACAGGGGGCGGACAGATACGCAGTATTTT; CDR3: CASSRRDRGRTDTQYF
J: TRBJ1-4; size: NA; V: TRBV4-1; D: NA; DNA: TGCGCCAGCAGCCAGCCAGTCAATGAAAAACTGTTTTTT; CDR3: CASSQPVNEKLFF
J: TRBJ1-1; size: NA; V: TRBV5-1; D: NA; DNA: TGCGCCAGCAGCTTGGACAGGGTCCCGCACACTGAAGCTTTCTTT; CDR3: CASSLDRVPHTEAFF
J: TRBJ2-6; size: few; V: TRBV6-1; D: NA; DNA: TGTGCCAGCAGTGAAGGCGACTCTGGGGCCAACGTCCTGACTTTC; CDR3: CASSEGDSGANVLTF
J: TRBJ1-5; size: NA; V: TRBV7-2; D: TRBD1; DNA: TGTGCCAGCGGTGACAGGGGTTCGCAGCCCCAGCATTTT; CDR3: CASGDRGSQPQHF
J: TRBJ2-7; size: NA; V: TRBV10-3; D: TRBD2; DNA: TGTGCCATCAGCCCGGGACTAGCGGGAGGGAGCTCCTACGAGCAGTACTTC; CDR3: CAISPGLAGGSSYEQYF
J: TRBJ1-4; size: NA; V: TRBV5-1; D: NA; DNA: TGCGCCAGCAGCTCCGGGACCGGCTCGCGGGCAACTAATGAAAAACTGTTTTTT; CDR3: CASSSGTGSRATNEKLFF
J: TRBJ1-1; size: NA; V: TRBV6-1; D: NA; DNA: TGTGCCAGCAGTGCTAAGACACTGAACACTGAAGCTTTCTTT; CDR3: CASSAKTLNTEAFF
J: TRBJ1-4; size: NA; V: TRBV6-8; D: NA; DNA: TGTGCCAGCAGTTACGAAAAGGGAGTAGGCGAAAAACTGTTTTTT; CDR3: CASSYEKGVGEKLFF
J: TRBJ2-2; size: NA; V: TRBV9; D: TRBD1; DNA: TGTGCCACACATCCCATTACAGGGGGTAACACCGGGGAGCTGTTTTTT; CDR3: CATHPITGGNTGELFF
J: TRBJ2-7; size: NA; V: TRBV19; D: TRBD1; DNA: TGTGCCAGTAGCCGACAGGGGTCTTCCTACGAGCAGTACTTC; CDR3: CASSRQGSSYEQYF
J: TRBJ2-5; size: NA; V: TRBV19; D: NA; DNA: TGTGCCAGTAGCAAGGACGGTTTTGGGGCGGGCGGAGAGACCCAGTACTTC; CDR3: CASSKDGFGAGGETQYF
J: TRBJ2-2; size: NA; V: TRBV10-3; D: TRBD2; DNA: TGTGCCATCAGCCGGACTAGCGGCCCCGCAGAAAGAAACACCGGGGAGCTGTTTTTT; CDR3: CAISRTSGPAERNTGELFF
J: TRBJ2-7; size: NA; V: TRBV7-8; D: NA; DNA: TGTGCCACCAGACGGGCGCCGGTGGGGGAGCAGTACTTC; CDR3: CATRRAPVGEQYF
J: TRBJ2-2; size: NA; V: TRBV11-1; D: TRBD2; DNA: TGTGCCAGCAGCTCACCGGGACTAGCGGTAACCGGGGAGCTGTTTTTT; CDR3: CASSSPGLAVTGELFF
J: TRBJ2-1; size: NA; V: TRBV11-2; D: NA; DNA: TGTGCCAGCAGCTTAGTATACGGTAGCCTCACCTACAATGAGCAGTTCTTC; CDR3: CASSLVYGSLTYNEQFF
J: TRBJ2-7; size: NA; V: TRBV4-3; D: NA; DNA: TGCGCCAGCAGCCAAGAGTACGGAATCGATTCCTACGAGCAGTACTTC; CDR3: CASSQEYGIDSYEQYF
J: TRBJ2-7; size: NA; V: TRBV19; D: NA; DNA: TGTGCCAGTAGTATATTCGGGGCCGACTACGAGCAGTACTTC; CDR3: CASSIFGADYEQYF